One sample yielded the 6 T cell receptor beta chains listed below, sequenced in a study of T-cell reconstitution after alpha-beta-depleted transplantation in children (dated by TCRdb to the mid-2010s). The sample's treatment or condition label, decoded: allogeneic hematopoietic cell transplantation with graft depleted of TCRalphabeta T cells and CD19 B cells. The library was built by means of PCR. Sequenced on an Illumina HiSeq 2500. Molecular barcoding was employed in the preparation of TCR libraries, with unique molecular identifiers being used to normalize TCRbeta repertoire quantification. TCRdb reran the public reads through fastp at Q25 and MiXCR, keeping productive beta chains. Each entry merges the rows of one CDR3 protein and shows their most common DNA and genes. The sample profile shows a few hundred thousand distinct CDR3 sequences; around 13% of them were found once. The ten largest clonotypes hold about 2% of the sample.

This sample comprised PBMCs, mostly from graft donor cells, obtained 360 days after TCRalphabeta/CD19-depleted stem cell transplant. These receptors all come from a male patient between 5 and 17 years old who had a stem cell transplant for acute myeloid leukemia, so the T cells may come from the graft donor.

V gene TRBV20-1 combines with J gene TRBJ1-2; D possibly corresponds to TRBD1 (6 bases). The ends were cut back, 6 bases at V and 1 base at J, with 12 bases in the middle. The CDR3 covers 13 residues. Germline CDR1 reads DFQATT; CDR2 reads SNEGSKA (reference sequence). Here the CDR3 reads CSATKQGNYGYTF. In DNA, the CDR3 is TGCAGTGCGACCAAACAGGGTAACTATGGCTACACCTTC.

There are a few counts of this clonotype. The chain couples TRBV7-2 to TRBJ2-5; 7 bases line up with TRBD1. Germline CDR1 and CDR2: SGHTA and FQGNSA. V shed 5 bases and J 1 base; nucleotides not matched to a gene: 4. There are 14 residues in the CDR3. CDR3 loop: CASSARDSQETQYF. CDR3 DNA: TGTGCCAGCAGCGCCCGGGACAGCCAAGAGACCCAGTACTTC.

The chain joins TRBV7-6 to TRBJ2-3, with a weak D call TRBD1 (5 bases). The germline V and J ends were trimmed by 4 bases and 8 bases, with 25 bases remaining between them. CDR1 and CDR2 from the germline V gene are SGHVS and FNYEAQ. CDR3 length equals 17 residues. The CDR3 loop reads CASSSPGPLRLRGTQYF. The CDR3 DNA sequence: TGTGCCAGCAGCTCCCCCGGGCCTCTCAGGCTTAGGGGTACGCAGTATTTT.

The CDR3 DNA is TGCAGTGCGGAAAATAGCGGGAGAGGCACCGGGGAGCTGTTTTTT. Protein product: CSAENSGRGTGELFF. The genes are TRBV20-1 and TRBJ2-2; 9 bases are shared with TRBD2. The CDR3 is made up of 15 amino acids. The V gene's germline CDR1 is DFQATT and CDR2 SNEGSKA (reference sequence). The V gene end was trimmed by 6 bases and the J gene end by 4 bases; junction bases not matched to a gene: 9.

This chain connects TRBV15 to TRBJ2-7; 8 nucleotides agree with TRBD2. Germline assignment: CDR1 LNHNV and CDR2 YYDKDF (reference sequence). CDR3 size: 14 residues. V lost 6 bases and J lost 0; bases outside the gene matches: 4. CDR3 in amino acids: CATRRSGSSYEQYF. The CDR3 DNA sequence: TGTGCCACCAGACGAAGCGGGAGCTCCTACGAGCAGTACTTC.

This chain links TRBV20-1 with TRBJ2-3; tentative D call: TRBD2 (6 bases). Germline-derived CDR1 and CDR2 are DFQATT and SNEGSKA (reference sequence). CDR3 length equals 14 residues. The V end was cut by 6 bases, the J end by 2 bases, with 15 bases between. The CDR3 protein is CSAPVAGSTDTQYF. Written as DNA, the CDR3 is TGCAGTGCCCCAGTTGCGGGATCCACAGATACGCAGTATTTT.